This T cell receptor (beta chain) was recorded in a study of CD8 T cells in ankylosing spondylitis. General study findings and limits: One TCR beta motif, made up of under ten highly homologous variants, appeared characteristic of ankylosing spondylitis blood. Significantly higher representation of disease-linked clones was reported for matched ankylosing spondylitis synovial fluid. With a CD8+ phenotype, disease-linked clones were relatively rare in peripheral blood. Reactive arthritis synovial fluid and blood were previously reported to contain some motif variants.

On this clonotype itself: Its cognate antigen is unknown. Germline is not matched at one junction end, which may reflect a read error.

Construction of TCR beta libraries was performed using quantitative 5'-RACE with molecular barcodes. MiXCR, applied by TCRdb to the 5' RACE reads, yields one record per CDR3 protein. The repertoire holds about 700,000 distinct CDR3 sequences, about 20% seen once, with approximately 18% in the top ten. Germline V gives CDR1 SGHRS, CDR2 YFSETQ. The length of the CDR3 is 16 residues. Sequencing was carried out using blood, either unsorted or a sorted T cell fraction (not recorded which). The V call is TRBV5-1, the J call TRBJ2-7; 9 bases agree with TRBD2. The TCR originated in a male donor with ankylosing spondylitis. The CDR3 nucleotides read TGTGCCAGCAGTTTAGGTCTGGCGGGGGGGGCCTACGAGCAGTACTTC. It yields the protein CASSLGLAGGAYEQYF.